These T cell receptor beta chains were read from a single sample in a study of identical twins. A single record per CDR3 protein comes from TCRdb applying MiXCR to the 5' RACE reads. Of 700,000 or so distinct CDR3 sequences listed, around 8.6% are singletons. The same sample was also used in a study of yellow fever vaccine responses in identical twins.

Sequencing was performed on PBMCs. The receptors were sampled from a woman aged 18-29 years in good health. CDR3s include the opening cysteine and the closing phenylalanine or tryptophan. The D gene is left open where the match is weak. A clone size is listed for some rows: how often the clone was seen (once, few, many), or a class if it is expanded.

J	D	V	size	DNA	CDR3
TRBJ2-2	TRBD2	TRBV4-3	.	TGCGCCAGCAGCCAGGCGGCACTAGCGGGAGTCGGAACCGGGGAGCTGTTTTTT	CASSQAALAGVGTGELFF
TRBJ2-3	.	TRBV29-1	many	TGCAGCGTCGGGCGGGTCCCAGATACGCAGTATTTT	CSVGRVPDTQYF
TRBJ2-5	.	TRBV18	few	TGTGCCAGCTCACCCGCGGGGAGCCGTCCAGAGACCCAGTACTTC	CASSPAGSRPETQYF
TRBJ2-3	.	TRBV7-2	few	TGTGCCAGCAGCCGACAGCGGTGGGGGACAGATACGCAGTATTTT	CASSRQRWGTDTQYF
TRBJ1-6	.	TRBV4-1	few	TGCGCCAGCAGCCAAGGGCCGGGAGGAGGTTCACCCCTCCACTTT	CASSQGPGGGSPLHF
TRBJ2-7	.	TRBV27	few	TGTGCCAGCAGGTGGGGCAGCGAATACGAGCAGTACTTC	CASRWGSEYEQYF
TRBJ2-3	.	TRBV20-1	few	TGCAGTGCCCAAAACCGGATCAACACAGATACGCAGTATTTT	CSAQNRINTDTQYF
TRBJ2-4	.	TRBV2	many	TGTGCCAGCATCTTGGACTCGAAAGCCAAAAACATTCAGTACTTC	CASILDSKAKNIQYF
TRBJ2-1	.	TRBV4-3	few	TGCGCCAGCAGCCAAGCCCCCGGGGCGACCTACAATGAGCAGTTCTTC	CASSQAPGATYNEQFF
TRBJ2-1	.	TRBV20-1	.	TGCAGTGCTAGTCCTCCGATGATCTCCTACAATGAGCAGTTCTTC	CSASPPMISYNEQFF
TRBJ2-7	TRBD1	TRBV4-3	.	TGCGCCAGCAGCCAATTGCTCGGACAGGCCTACGAGCAGTACTTC	CASSQLLGQAYEQYF
TRBJ2-2	.	TRBV9	.	TGTGCCAGCAGCGTAGTGGCAGGGGAAGCCGGGGAGCTGTTTTTT	CASSVVAGEAGELFF
TRBJ2-7	TRBD2	TRBV12-3/TRBV12-4	many	TGTGCCAGCAGTATATCCAGAAGCGGGACTAGCGGGAGGCCCTCCTACGAGCAGTACTTC	CASSISRSGTSGRPSYEQYF
TRBJ1-2	.	TRBV10-2	.	TGCGCCAGCAGTGAGGCAGCCCGGCCTAACTATGGCTGCACCTTC	CASSEAARPNYGCTF
TRBJ2-3	TRBD1	TRBV24-1	.	TGTGCCACCAGTGAAGGGACAGTTAGCACAGATACGCAGTATTTT	CATSEGTVSTDTQYF
TRBJ2-1	.	TRBV6-5	many	TGTGCCAGCAGTTTAGGGACTGGAGAGCAGTTCTTC	CASSLGTGEQFF
TRBJ2-2	.	TRBV5-1	many	TGTGCCAGCAGCGCGGGTCCGAACACCGGGGAGCTGTTTTTT	CASSAGPNTGELFF
TRBJ2-7	.	TRBV6-2/TRBV6-3	.	TGTGCCAGCAGGGACTATTACGAGCAGTACTTC	CASRDYYEQYF
TRBJ2-2	.	TRBV7-2	.	TGTGCCAGCAGCTTTGTGGGGACGAACACCGGGGAGCTGTTTTTT	CASSFVGTNTGELFF
TRBJ2-7	TRBD1	TRBV6-2/TRBV6-3	many	TGTGCCAGCAGTGTCCGGGACAGGGGCTACGAGCAGTACTTC	CASSVRDRGYEQYF
TRBJ2-5	TRBD2	TRBV14	few	TGTGCCAGCAGCCAATCAAGCGGGAGGGTGGAGACCCAGTACTTC	CASSQSSGRVETQYF
TRBJ2-7	TRBD1	TRBV12-3/TRBV12-4	many	TGTGCCAGCAGTTTCCAGGGGGTGTTTAGGTCCTACGAGCAGTACTTC	CASSFQGVFRSYEQYF
TRBJ2-7	TRBD2	TRBV12-3/TRBV12-4	few	TGTGCCAGCAGTTTAAGGGTTGGCGGGGGGGCCGAGCAGTACTTC	CASSLRVGGGAEQYF
TRBJ2-5	TRBD2	TRBV27	.	TGTGCCAGCAGTGCCTGGGACAGACTAGCGGGAAAAGAGACCCAGTACTTC	CASSAWDRLAGKETQYF
TRBJ2-7	TRBD2	TRBV20-1	.	TGCAGTGCTAGTTCACTAGCGGGACTCCGCGGGGAGCAGTACTTC	CSASSLAGLRGEQYF
TRBJ2-3	.	TRBV3-1	few	TGTGCCAGCAGCCAAGGCGTCGGGACAATCACAGATACGCAGTATTTT	CASSQGVGTITDTQYF
TRBJ1-1	TRBD1	TRBV10-3	.	TGTGCCATCAGTATAACAGGGGGCTGGACTGAAGCTTTCTTT	CAISITGGWTEAFF
TRBJ1-2	TRBD1	TRBV10-3	few	TGTGCCATCAAGGGGACAGCCAACTATGGCTACACCTTC	CAIKGTANYGYTF
TRBJ1-5	TRBD1	TRBV7-8	.	TGTGCCAGCAGCTCGGGGCGGGGGACAGGGGGATATAGCAATCAGCCCCAGCATTTT	CASSSGRGTGGYSNQPQHF
TRBJ2-4	TRBD1	TRBV27	many	TGTGCCAGCAGTCCCCTGACAGGGGGCCAAGGGGCCAAAAACATTCAGTACTTC	CASSPLTGGQGAKNIQYF
TRBJ2-1	TRBD2	TRBV7-9	many	TGTGCCAGCAGCTCTCGACTAGCGGGGGGGCCCAATGAGCAGTTCTTC	CASSSRLAGGPNEQFF
TRBJ2-1	.	TRBV4-3	many	TGCGCCAGCAGCCAAGATATGGGTAGCGGCAGAAAAAAAGAGCAGTTCTTC	CASSQDMGSGRKKEQFF
TRBJ2-5	.	TRBV7-2	.	TGTGCCAGCAGCTTACGATCGGGAGAGAGAGAGACCCAGTACTTC	CASSLRSGERETQYF
TRBJ1-3	.	TRBV28	few	TGTGCCAGACAGGACACTACGACCACTGGAAACACCATATATTTT	CARQDTTTTGNTIYF
TRBJ2-5	TRBD1	TRBV7-2	.	TGTGCCAGCAGCTTAGACAGGGGGTACCAAGAGACCCAGTACTTC	CASSLDRGYQETQYF
TRBJ2-1	.	TRBV2	.	TGTGCCAGCAGTGAGTGGGTCTTGATCCACAAACGAAACAATGAGCAGTTCTTC	CASSEWVLIHKRNNEQFF
TRBJ2-1	.	TRBV20-1	few	TGCAGTGCTTGGACAATCAATGAGCAGTTCTTC	CSAWTINEQFF
TRBJ2-1	TRBD2	TRBV12-3/TRBV12-4	.	TGTGCCAGCAGTTTTGCAACTAGCGGCAATGAGCAGTTCTTC	CASSFATSGNEQFF
TRBJ2-1	.	TRBV21-1	few	TGTGCCAGCAGCAAAGCCGATCAGGGGGCCGATGAGCAGTTCTTC	CASSKADQGADEQFF
TRBJ2-6	TRBD1	TRBV11-2	.	TGTGCCAGCAGCCCGAAAGGACAGGGTGCGAGCTCTGGGGCCAACGTCCTGACTTTC	CASSPKGQGASSGANVLTF
TRBJ1-1	.	TRBV4-2	.	TGTGCCAGCAGCCAAGATCAAGGGTCAAGAAACACTGAAGCTTTCTTT	CASSQDQGSRNTEAFF
TRBJ2-5	TRBD2	TRBV3-1	.	TGTGCCAGCAGCCAAGATCCTAGCGGGGGGGAGACCCAGTACTTC	CASSQDPSGGETQYF
TRBJ2-5	.	TRBV7-9	many	TGTGCCAGCAGGTACCGGGCCCAAGAGACCCAGTACTTC	CASRYRAQETQYF
TRBJ2-7	TRBD2	TRBV3-1	.	TGTGCCAGCAGAAATAGCGGGGGGGCCGGGGAGCAGTACTTC	CASRNSGGAGEQYF
TRBJ2-5	.	TRBV5-6	.	TGTGCCAGCAGCTTTATAGGCTCCCCGGAGACCCAGTACTTC	CASSFIGSPETQYF
TRBJ1-2	.	TRBV4-3	.	TGCGCCAGCAGGCCAAGAGCGTACGAGGGATACGGCTACACCTTC	CASRPRAYEGYGYTF
TRBJ2-2	TRBD2	TRBV3-1	many	TGTGCCAGCTTTCCCCACGGGGCTAGCGGGGGATCGAACACCGGGGAGCTGTTTTTT	CASFPHGASGGSNTGELFF
TRBJ2-3	.	TRBV5-1	few	TGCGCCAGCAGCCCCAATCACCCAGATACGCAGTATTTT	CASSPNHPDTQYF
TRBJ2-1	.	TRBV19	once	TGTGCCAGTAGTATTTTGGGGGGCGGAGAGTATGAGCAGTTCTTC	CASSILGGGEYEQFF
TRBJ1-1	.	TRBV5-1	.	TGCGCCAGCAGCTCCCCGGGACGCAACACTGAAGCTTTCTTT	CASSSPGRNTEAFF
TRBJ1-1	.	TRBV4-1	few	TGCGCCAGCAGAAACAGATTAATGAACACTGAAGCTTTCTTT	CASRNRLMNTEAFF
TRBJ1-1	.	TRBV3-1	few	TGTGCCAGCAGCCCTCAATATCAGATGAACACTGAAGCTTTCTTT	CASSPQYQMNTEAFF
TRBJ2-2	.	TRBV28	many	TGTGCCAGCAGCCGTTTGGCCTTCGGGGAGCTGTTTTTT	CASSRLAFGELFF